This T cell receptor (beta chain) appears in the sequencing data of a study of cytomegalovirus exposure and HLA in healthy donors. Both 60 Vbeta primers and 13 Jbeta primers went into the PCR. The data were produced by immunoSEQ multiplex PCR, yet TCRdb's version contains in-frame clones alone and is incomplete. The sample holds 110,000 to 150,000 clones, 80% seen once. General study points: According to reports, the classifier identified cytomegalovirus status with high specificity and sensitivity. A highly shared variant cluster was judged a likely technical artifact. In vitro confirmation showed a few CMV-associated chains to be CMV antigen specific. A later analysis reportedly found that, within productive TCRs, an Asian-associated ancestry cluster had fewer N-insertions than the mean observed across the approximately 600 donors.

V was clipped by 6 bases and J by 4 bases; unmatched bases: 12. The CDR3 has 16 residues. CDR1 and CDR2 from the germline V gene are MDHEN and SYDVKM. In regard to this clone: Its matching antigen is unknown.

The sample was PBMCs. The rearrangement joins TRBV28 to TRBJ2-1; TRBD2 matches at 7 bases. This TCR was recovered from a male donor in good health and CMV-seronegative. CDR3 residues: CASSPPGSGAYNEQFF. In DNA form, the CDR3 reads TGTGCCAGCAGCCCTCCAGGAAGCGGGGCTTACAATGAGCAGTTCTTC.